The present T cell receptor beta chain was sequenced within a study of tumor-infiltrating lymphocytes in primary liver carcinoma. J lost 10 bases, V lost 7 bases, and 9 bases had no gene match. CDR1 is SGHAT, CDR2 FQDESV, per germline (reference sequence). This CDR3 has 12 amino acids. A primer in the constant region served to generate TCR beta cDNA from about 470 ng of total RNA. ARM-PCR, slightly modified, supplied the TCR beta libraries through three nested multiplex PCR rounds. It was with TRBV1-TRBV30 forward primers and a C-beta reverse primer that the first two PCR rounds were run, at roughly 9 cycles each. TCRdb re-called the multiplex PCR reads with MiXCR, one entry per CDR3 protein. The sample records about 320,000 distinct CDR3 sequences, 50% to 70% being singletons. The authors took blood RNA from unsorted whole blood and also extracted germline DNA. They drew about 4.4 milliliters of peripheral blood before surgery.

The sequenced sample was peripheral blood. The gene calls are TRBV11-1 and TRBJ2-7; 8 bases are shared with TRBD1. The receptor comes from a man between 35 and 55 years old with primary liver carcinoma and hepatitis B virus infection. The DNA of the CDR3 is TGTGCCAGCATCCAGGACAGGGAGGAACAGTACTTC. It is translated as CASIQDREEQYF.